This TCR beta chain came from a study of beta chain features in type 1 diabetes. Study-wide results and caveats: Among patients, naive, central memory and Treg TCRB repertoires appeared more similar than among healthy donors.

In its sample, this clone was seen a few times. Its target is unknown. The CDR3 loop spans 13 amino acids. In germline, CDR1 is SGHVS, CDR2 FQNEAQ. The V and J ends lost 0 bases and 10 bases respectively, with 11 bases between them. Expressed TCRB transcripts were sequenced because the isolated RNA had all been reverse transcribed beforehand. Sequencing was performed with immunoSEQ multiplex PCR; in TCRdb, only in-frame clones are kept and a portion is missing. The data contain under 300,000 clones, roughly 8% of them seen just once; the ten biggest clones take up more than 0.9%. The sample was central memory CD4+ T cells from blood. The sequence derives from a woman aged 18-29 years in good health. The rearrangement uses TRBV7-8 and TRBJ2-3; D tentatively reads TRBD1 or TRBD2 (6 bases each). The CDR3 loop is CASSLAGGQPQYF. CDR3 in DNA: TGTGCCAGCAGCTTAGCCGGGGGACAACCGCAGTATTTT.